The clone carrying this T cell receptor beta chain was seen only a few times. Antigen specificity is unknown. Sequencing libraries made from TCR beta cDNA carried unique molecular identifiers. MiXCR, applied by TCRdb to the PCR reads, yields one record per CDR3 protein. The sample yields approximately 730,000 distinct CDR3 sequences, around 27% seen once. This sample is drawn from a study of post-analysis software for immune sequencing data. Study-level information: Disease trajectories encompassed relapsing-remitting, secondary progressive and progressive-relapsing multiple sclerosis.

Study-level results: Strong same-batch co-clustering of samples appeared with F measure clustering. Normalized Chao1 diversity in multiple sclerosis patients fell significantly below that of controls. Five or six TRBV segments were significantly more frequent in patients than in controls. TRBV5-6, TRBV5-1 and TRBV20-1 were among these segments.

V dropped 0 bases and J dropped 6; count of bases not matched to a gene: 6. The V gene's germline CDR1 is MNHNS and CDR2 SASEGT. The CDR3 loop spans 15 amino acids. The gene calls are TRBV6-1 and TRBJ2-7, with 9 bases fitting TRBD1. This TCR derives from a girl aged 10-17 years with multiple sclerosis. Source material: blood. DNA for the CDR3: TGTGCCAGCAGTGAAGCGTTACAGGGGGCAGGCGAGCAGTACTTC. Its translation: CASSEALQGAGEQYF.